The present T cell receptor beta chain was sequenced within a study of blood T cell repertoires in COVID-19. Participants' reported clinical history set cohort assignment. Recovery among Cohort 3 donors was established by two negative PCRs, clearance, or symptom resolution. Original handling: Using reference gene primer amplification, nucleated cell counts were estimated. Here immunoSEQ multiplex PCR was the method, and the copy in TCRdb shows in-frame clones only, minus some. From that table come the V and J calls and clone size; the DNA was used to work out D and trimming. This sample has about 130,000 clones; about four fifths occur once, and the top ten carry around 10%. The CDR3 contains 14 residues. The junction had 2 bases not matched to a gene; V was cut back by 4 bases and J by 1 base. In germline, CDR1 is SGHNT, CDR2 YYREEE (reference sequence).

This sequence joins TRBV5-4 and TRBJ2-3; 8 bases agree with TRBD1. The source is a man aged 45 to 65 who had recovered from COVID-19. The sequenced sample consisted of PBMCs or T cells enriched from blood (not recorded which). CDR3: CASSADRGTDTQYF. The CDR3 region has the DNA TGTGCCAGCAGCGCGGACAGGGGCACAGATACGCAGTATTTT.